The next 6 T cell receptor beta chains were all read from a single sample in a study of patients and donors after allogeneic stem cell transplantation. Using its own MiXCR run on the RT-PCR reads, TCRdb lists one record per CDR3 protein. The sample includes hundreds of thousands of distinct CDR3 sequences, roughly 17% seen only once; the top ten take 7.2%. The sequenced material came from blood, either unsorted or a sorted T cell fraction (not recorded which). The receptors here all came from a human donor who was either an allogeneic HSCT recipient or a stem cell or donor lymphocyte infusion donor (not recorded which). It is not recorded whose cells these are; they may come from a transplant donor.

This clonotype was seen more than once but under ten times. The rearrangement joins TRBV7-2 to TRBJ2-5; D possibly corresponds to TRBD2 (5 bases). The V and J ends lost 5 bases and 5 bases respectively, with 15 bases between them. Germline V lookup: CDR1 SGHTA, CDR2 FQGNSA. The CDR3 runs 14 residues. This chain's CDR3 is CASSPTSARETQYF. Written as DNA, the CDR3 is TGTGCCAGCAGCCCTACTAGTGCCAGGGAGACCCAGTACTTC.

This chain connects TRBV25-1 to TRBJ1-2; D unclear. The CDR3 consists of 14 residues. Germline V gene data show CDR1 as MGHDK and CDR2 as SYGVNS. The V gene lost 6 bases and the J gene lost 4 bases, with 15 bases spanning the gap. In DNA form, the CDR3 reads TGTGCCAGCAGGGCCCAGGAGACCATCTATGGCTACACCTTC. Amino acids: CASRAQETIYGYTF.

This clonotype has just a few counts. V gene TRBV2 combines with J gene TRBJ2-1; 10 nucleotides match TRBD1. The J segment lost 0 bases and the V segment lost 8 bases, leaving 10 bases of the junction unmatched. The germline V gene has CDR1 SNHLY and CDR2 FYNNEI. CDR3 length equals 17 residues. CDR3 in amino acids: CASLGQGLRSSYNEQFF. The DNA of the CDR3 is TGTGCCAGCCTGGGACAGGGGCTCCGGAGCTCCTACAATGAGCAGTTCTTC.

Regarding this clonotype: A read error may produce the germline difference seen at one junction end. This chain connects TRBV27 to TRBJ2-3; the D is unclear. CDR1 is MNHEY, CDR2 SMNVEV, per germline (reference sequence). The CDR3 length is 11 residues. CDR3 in DNA: TGTACCAGCAGTCGCACAGATACGCAGTATTTT. Encoded protein: CTSSRTDTQYF.

The chain recombines TRBV7-6 with TRBJ2-5; possible D gene TRBD1, 5 bases. Trimming stripped 5 bases from V and 5 bases from J, with 6 bases between. The CDR3 has 11 residues. The V gene's germline CDR1 is SGHVS and CDR2 FNYEAQ. The CDR3 sequence is CASSAGETQYF. CDR3 DNA: TGTGCCAGCAGCGCAGGGGAGACCCAGTACTTC.

The chain is built from TRBV5-1 and TRBJ2-5, with TRBD2 as a possible D gene (5 bases). Trimming removed 0 bases at V and 4 bases at J, with 10 bases between. CDR3 length equals 14 residues. Germline CDR1 is SGHRS and CDR2 is YFSETQ. The CDR3 region has the DNA TGCGCCAGCAGCTTGGGAGGGCAAGGAGAGACCCAGTACTTC. It translates to CASSLGGQGETQYF.